This paragraph covers one T cell receptor (beta chain) sequence. Its cognate antigen is unknown. The method was immunoSEQ multiplex PCR; TCRdb's version includes in-frame clones alone and lacks a portion of them. The table lists some 22,000 clones, around 82% of them singletons, with about a sixth in the top ten. The data stem from a study of PD-1 blockade in classical Hodgkin lymphoma. Study-level background: A 3 mg/kg intravenous dose of nivolumab was received by patients every 2 weeks.

Each patient experienced a relapse that followed autologous stem cell transplantation, and brentuximab vedotin exposure varied. Findings and caveats of the study: TCR diversity rose significantly by C4D1 in CD4+ but not CD8+ cells. Relapsed/refractory patients reportedly had lower baseline diversity than newly diagnosed patients.

The CDR3 extends over 14 amino acids. Germline CDR1 is KGHSH and CDR2 is LQKENI. The V gene lost 6 bases and the J gene lost 4 bases, with 13 bases spanning the gap. The rearrangement uses TRBV18 and TRBJ2-1; D may be TRBD2 (6 bases). The sequence was obtained from a human donor with classical Hodgkin lymphoma. Sequenced here: peripheral blood mononuclear cells (PBMCs), sampled before the second cycle of nivolumab. The CDR3 nucleotides are TGTGCCAGCTCCAGGAGCGGGCTGTACAATGAGCAGTTCTTC. Its translation: CASSRSGLYNEQFF.